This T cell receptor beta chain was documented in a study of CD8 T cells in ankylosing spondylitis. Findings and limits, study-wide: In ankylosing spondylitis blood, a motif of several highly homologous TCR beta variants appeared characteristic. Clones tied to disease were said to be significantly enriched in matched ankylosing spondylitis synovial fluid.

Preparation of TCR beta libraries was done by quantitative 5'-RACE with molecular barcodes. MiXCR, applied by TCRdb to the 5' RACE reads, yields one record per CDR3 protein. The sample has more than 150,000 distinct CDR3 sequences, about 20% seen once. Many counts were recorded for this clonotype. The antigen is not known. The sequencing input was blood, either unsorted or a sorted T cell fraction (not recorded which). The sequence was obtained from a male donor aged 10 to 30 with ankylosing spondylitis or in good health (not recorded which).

CDR3 region: CASSYSPQGVGAFF. In DNA form, the CDR3 reads TGTGCCAGCAGTTACTCCCCTCAAGGGGTGGGCGCTTTCTTT. The chain links TRBV6-5 to TRBJ1-1; possibly TRBD1 for D (5 bases). Germline CDR1 MNHEY, CDR2 SVGAGI. V shed 0 bases and J shed 11 bases, with 16 bases lying between them. This CDR3 contains 14 residues.